This TCR beta chain was identified in a study of CD8+ T cells in alopecia areata. Study summary: Patients received oral tofacitinib, 5 to 10 mg twice daily, for moderate-to-severe alopecia areata.

Once RNA had been extracted, it was reverse transcribed into cDNA to act as the sequencing template. Repertoires were generated with immunoSEQ multiplex PCR, while TCRdb's copy carries only in-frame clones and drops some. There are approximately 150,000 clones in the sample; around 64% occur only once, and over 10% lies in the top ten. In alopecia areata patients, both lesional scalp punch biopsies and peripheral blood were collected. Broader study findings: Scalp lesions, especially in alopecia totalis/universalis, had higher clonality than normal scalp.

The CDR3 is 15 amino acids. Trimming took 0 bases from V and 1 from J, leaving 5 bases between them. The V gene's germline CDR1 is SGDLS and CDR2 YYNGEE. This clone was seen a single time. Its antigen is not identified. Here the sequenced sample was CD8+ T cells sorted from blood, taken at week 0. The chain carries TRBV9 and TRBJ2-6; a possible D gene is TRBD2 (5 bases). This TCR was recovered from a human donor with alopecia areata. CDR3 loop: CASSVAGSGANVLTF. The CDR3 DNA reads as TGTGCCAGCAGCGTAGCGGGGTCTGGGGCCAACGTCCTGACTTTC.